This TCR beta chain was retrieved from a study of T cells in Graves' hyperthyroidism and ophthalmopathy. Study-level background: Peripheral blood was secured at the point of initial diagnosis, before any treatment.

RNA transcripts gave rise to amplified TCR beta CDR3 regions. HTBI primers were used for first-round RT-PCR of the TCR CDR3. Each CDR3 protein is one row after TCRdb ran MiXCR on the multiplex PCR reads. Altogether hundreds of thousands of distinct CDR3 sequences are present, less than 15% being singletons, with the ten largest covering roughly a tenth. This clonotype occurred a few times. Graves' hyperthyroidism was deemed stable given no ophthalmopathy progression within 18 months. Material: blood. This clonotype was obtained from a woman between 18 and 29 years old with Graves' hyperthyroidism.

Here the CDR3 DNA reads TGTGCCAGCAGCCCCCGAATGACAGGGGGCGGGACAGATACGCAGTATTTT. Its translation: CASSPRMTGGGTDTQYF. The J gene is TRBJ2-3, the V gene TRBV7-9, with 10 nucleotides matching TRBD1. Looked up from germline, CDR1 is SEHNR and CDR2 is FQNEAQ (reference sequence). The CDR3 is 17 residues long. V shed 5 bases and J 3 bases; nucleotides not matched to a gene: 11.